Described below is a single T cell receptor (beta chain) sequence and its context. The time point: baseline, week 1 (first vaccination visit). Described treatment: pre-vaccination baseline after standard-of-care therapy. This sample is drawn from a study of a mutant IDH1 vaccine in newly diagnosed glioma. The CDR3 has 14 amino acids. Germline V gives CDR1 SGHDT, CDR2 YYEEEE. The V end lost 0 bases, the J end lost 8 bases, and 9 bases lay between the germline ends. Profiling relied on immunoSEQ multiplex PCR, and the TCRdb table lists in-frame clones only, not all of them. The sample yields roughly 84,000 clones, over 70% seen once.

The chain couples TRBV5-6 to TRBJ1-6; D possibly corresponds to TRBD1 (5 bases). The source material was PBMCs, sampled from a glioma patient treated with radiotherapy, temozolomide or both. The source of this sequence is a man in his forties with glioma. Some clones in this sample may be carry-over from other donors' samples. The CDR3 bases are TGTGCCAGCAGCTTGGTGATGGGGGATTCACCCCTCCACTTT. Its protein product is CASSLVMGDSPLHF.